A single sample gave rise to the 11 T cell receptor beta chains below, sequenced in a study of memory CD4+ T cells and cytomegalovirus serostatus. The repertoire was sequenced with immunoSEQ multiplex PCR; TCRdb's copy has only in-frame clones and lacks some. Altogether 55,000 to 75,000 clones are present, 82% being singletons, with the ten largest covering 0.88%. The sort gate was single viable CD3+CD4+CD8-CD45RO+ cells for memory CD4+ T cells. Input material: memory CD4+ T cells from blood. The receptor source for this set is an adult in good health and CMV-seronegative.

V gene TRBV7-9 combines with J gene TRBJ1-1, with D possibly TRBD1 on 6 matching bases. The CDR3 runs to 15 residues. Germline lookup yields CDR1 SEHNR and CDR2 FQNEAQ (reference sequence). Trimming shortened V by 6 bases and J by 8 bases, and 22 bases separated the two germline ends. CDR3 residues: CASSYRQDPAREAFF. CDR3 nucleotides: TGTGCCAGCAGTTACCGACAGGACCCCGCTCGGGAAGCTTTCTTT.

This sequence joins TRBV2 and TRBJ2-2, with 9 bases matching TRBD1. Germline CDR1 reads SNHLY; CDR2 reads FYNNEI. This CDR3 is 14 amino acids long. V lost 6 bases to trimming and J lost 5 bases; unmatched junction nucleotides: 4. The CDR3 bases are TGTGCCAGCAGCCTCGGGACAGGGACCGGGGAGCTGTTTTTT. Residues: CASSLGTGTGELFF. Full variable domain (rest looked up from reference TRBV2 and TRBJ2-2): EPEVTQTPSHQVTQMGQEVILRCVPISNHLYFYWYRQILGQKVEFLVSFYNNEISEKSEIFDDQFSVERPDGSNFTLKIRSTKLEDSAMYFCASSLGTGTGELFFGEGSRLTVL.

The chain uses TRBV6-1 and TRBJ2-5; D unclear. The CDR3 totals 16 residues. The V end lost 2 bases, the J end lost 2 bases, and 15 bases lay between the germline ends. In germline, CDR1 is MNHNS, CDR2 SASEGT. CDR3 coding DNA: TGTGCCAGCAGTGAAATGTACGGCACGCCACAAGAGACCCAGTACTTC. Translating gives CASSEMYGTPQETQYF.

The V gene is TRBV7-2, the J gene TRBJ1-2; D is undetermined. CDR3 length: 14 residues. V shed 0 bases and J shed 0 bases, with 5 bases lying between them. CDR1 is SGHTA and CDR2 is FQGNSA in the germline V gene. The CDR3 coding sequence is TGTGCCAGCAGCTTAGCAGGGCCTAACTATGGCTACACCTTC. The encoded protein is CASSLAGPNYGYTF.

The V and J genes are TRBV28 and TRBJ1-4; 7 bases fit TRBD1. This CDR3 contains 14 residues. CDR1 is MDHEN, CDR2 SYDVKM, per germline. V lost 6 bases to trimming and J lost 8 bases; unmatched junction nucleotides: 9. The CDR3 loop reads CASSHRQGEEKLFF. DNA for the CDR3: TGTGCCAGCAGCCATAGACAGGGTGAGGAAAAACTGTTTTTT. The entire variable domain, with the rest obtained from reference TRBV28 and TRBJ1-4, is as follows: DVKVTQSSRYLVKRTGEKVFLECVQDMDHENMFWYRQDPGLGLRLIYFSYDVKMKEKGDIPEGYSVSREKKERFSLILESASTNQTSMYLCASSHRQGEEKLFFGSGTQLSVL.

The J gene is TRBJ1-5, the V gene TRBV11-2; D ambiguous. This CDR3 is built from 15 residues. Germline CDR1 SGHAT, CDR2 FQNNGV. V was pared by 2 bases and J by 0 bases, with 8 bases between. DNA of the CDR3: TGTGCCAGCAGCTTATCTGTGGATAGCAATCAGCCCCAGCATTTT. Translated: CASSLSVDSNQPQHF.

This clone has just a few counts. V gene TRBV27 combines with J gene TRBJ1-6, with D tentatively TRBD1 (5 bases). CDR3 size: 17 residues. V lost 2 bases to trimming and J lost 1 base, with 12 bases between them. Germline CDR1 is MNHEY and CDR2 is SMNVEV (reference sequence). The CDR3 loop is CASSLQGRESYNSPLHF. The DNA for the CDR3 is TGTGCCAGCAGTTTACAAGGCAGGGAGTCCTATAATTCACCCCTCCACTTT.

The CDR3 loop is CASTSGRYSNQPQHF. CDR3 coding DNA: TGTGCCAGCACCTCAGGACGGTATAGCAATCAGCCCCAGCATTTT. The genes are TRBV6-5 and TRBJ1-5; D gene uncertain. V lost 7 bases to trimming and J lost 0 bases, with 13 bases between them. CDR3 length equals 15 residues. The germline V gene encodes CDR1 MNHEY and CDR2 SVGAGI.

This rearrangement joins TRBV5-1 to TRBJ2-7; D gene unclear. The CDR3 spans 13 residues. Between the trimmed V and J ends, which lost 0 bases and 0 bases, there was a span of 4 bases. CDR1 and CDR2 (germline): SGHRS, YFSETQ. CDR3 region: CASSLANSYEQYF. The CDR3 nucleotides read TGCGCCAGCAGCTTGGCAAACTCCTACGAGCAGTACTTC.

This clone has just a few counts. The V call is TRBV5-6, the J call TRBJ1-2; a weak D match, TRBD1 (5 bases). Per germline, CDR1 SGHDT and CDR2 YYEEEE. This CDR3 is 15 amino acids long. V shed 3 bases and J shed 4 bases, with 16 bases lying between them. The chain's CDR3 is CASSYMGRDAYGYTF. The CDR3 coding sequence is TGTGCCAGCAGCTATATGGGTAGGGACGCCTATGGCTACACCTTC. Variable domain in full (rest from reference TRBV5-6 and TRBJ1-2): DAGVTQSPTHLIKTRGQQVTLRCSPKSGHDTVSWYQQALGQGPQFIFQYYEEEERQRGNFPDRFSGHQFPNYSSELNVNALLLGDSALYLCASSYMGRDAYGYTFGSGTRLTVV.

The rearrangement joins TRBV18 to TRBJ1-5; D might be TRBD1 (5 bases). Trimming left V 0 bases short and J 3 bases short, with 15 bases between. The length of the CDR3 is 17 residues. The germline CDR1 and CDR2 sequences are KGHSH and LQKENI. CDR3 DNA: TGTGCCAGCTCACCACCGGGGGGGAAAAAAAACAATCAGCCCCAGCATTTT. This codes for CASSPPGGKKNNQPQHF. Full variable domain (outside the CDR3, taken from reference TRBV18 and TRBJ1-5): NAGVMQNPRHLVRRRGQEARLRCSPMKGHSHVYWYRQLPEEGLKFMVYLQKENIIDESGMPKERFSAEFPKEGPSILRIQQVVRGDSAAYFCASSPPGGKKNNQPQHFGDGTRLSIL.